This T cell receptor beta chain was captured by sequencing in a study of CD8 T cells in ankylosing spondylitis. Germline CDR1 SNHLY, CDR2 FYNNEI. V shed 1 base and J 4 bases; nucleotides not matched to a gene: 13. This CDR3 contains 17 residues. Study conclusions and caveats: Apparently characteristic of ankylosing spondylitis blood was a TCR beta motif (under ten highly homologous variants). Reported data indicate significant enrichment of disease-linked clones within matched ankylosing spondylitis synovial fluid. CD8+ cells made up the disease-linked clones, which were relatively rare in peripheral blood.

This clonotype has a handful of counts. What it binds is not known. Scientists made TCR beta libraries using quantitative 5'-RACE with molecular barcodes. MiXCR, applied by TCRdb to the 5' RACE reads, yields one record per CDR3 protein. The table includes 100,000 to 150,000 distinct CDR3 sequences, approximately 9.7% detected once. The material sequenced was blood, either unsorted or a sorted T cell fraction (not recorded which). The sequence was collected from a male donor with ankylosing spondylitis or in good health (not recorded which). The rearrangement joins TRBV2 to TRBJ2-7, with 7 bases matching TRBD1. DNA for the CDR3: TGTGCCAGCAGTGAAGATCTCCTGACAGGGAGAAGTTACGAGCAGTACTTC. Amino acids: CASSEDLLTGRSYEQYF.